This TCR beta chain was identified during a study of T cell responses to AZD1222 COVID-19 vaccine. Findings and caveats of the study: Of the AZD1222 recipients, only 5 or 6 were seropositive at baseline. Two doses of AZD1222 preceded a rise in Spike-specific TCR breadth and depth.

This clone came up a few times. What it recognizes is unknown. This table comes from immunoSEQ multiplex PCR, and its TCRdb copy is limited to in-frame clones, with some not included. The sample carries approximately 130,000 clones, roughly nine tenths recorded once. The sample was peripheral blood, taken on day 0 of AZD1222 vaccination. This TCR was sampled from an adult in good health.

The CDR3 sequence is CASSLQGVGTEAFF. In nucleotides, the CDR3 is TGCGCCAGCAGCTTGCAAGGGGTGGGGACTGAAGCTTTCTTT. V is TRBV5-1 and J is TRBJ1-1; D is perhaps TRBD1 (5 bases). Germline CDR1 reads SGHRS; CDR2 reads YFSETQ. This CDR3 is built from 14 residues. Trimming removed 1 base at V and 5 bases at J, with 12 bases between.